This T cell receptor beta chain comes out of a study of blood T cell repertoires in COVID-19. Study overall: Donors in the United States, Italy and Spain gave samples during acute or convalescent COVID-19.

The table lists this clone with a few counts. The CDR3 contains 13 residues. Deletions cut 2 bases from V and 2 bases from J, with 7 bases between. The V gene's germline CDR1 is MNHEY and CDR2 SVGAGI. Profiled with immunoSEQ multiplex PCR; TCRdb holds only in-frame clones, not every one. The repertoire holds 230,000 or so clones, 80% seen once, with 5.1% in the top ten. This rearrangement joins TRBV6-5 to TRBJ2-7; D not certain. The sequencing input was peripheral blood. The receptor's source is a human donor in a cohort sampled during active COVID-19. CDR3 sequence (DNA): TGTGCCAGCAGTTACAGTCCTACCTACGAGCAGTACTTC. Translation gives CASSYSPTYEQYF.